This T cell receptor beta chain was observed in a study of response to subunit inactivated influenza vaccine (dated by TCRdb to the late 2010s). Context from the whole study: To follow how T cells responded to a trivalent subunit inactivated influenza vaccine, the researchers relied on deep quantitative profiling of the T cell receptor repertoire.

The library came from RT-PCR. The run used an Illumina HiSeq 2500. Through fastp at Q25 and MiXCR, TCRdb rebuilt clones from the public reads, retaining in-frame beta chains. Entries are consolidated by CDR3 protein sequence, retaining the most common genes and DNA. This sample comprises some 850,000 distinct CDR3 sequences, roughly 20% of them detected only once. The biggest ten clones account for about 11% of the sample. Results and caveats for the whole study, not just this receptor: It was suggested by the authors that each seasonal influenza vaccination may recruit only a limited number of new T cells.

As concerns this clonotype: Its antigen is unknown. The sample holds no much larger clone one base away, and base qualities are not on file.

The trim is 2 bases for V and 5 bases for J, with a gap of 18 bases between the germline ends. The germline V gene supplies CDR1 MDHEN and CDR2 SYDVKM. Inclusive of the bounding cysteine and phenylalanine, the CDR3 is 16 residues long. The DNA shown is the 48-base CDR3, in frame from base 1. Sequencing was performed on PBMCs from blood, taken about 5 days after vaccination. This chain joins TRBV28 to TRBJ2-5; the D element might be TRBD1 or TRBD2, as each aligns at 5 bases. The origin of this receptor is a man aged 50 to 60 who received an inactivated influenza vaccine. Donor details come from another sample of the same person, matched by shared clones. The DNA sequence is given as TGTGCCAGCAGTTTACTGGGGACCGGCGGGCAGGAGACCCAGTACTTC. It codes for CASSLLGTGGQETQYF.